This T cell receptor (beta chain) is from a study of blood T cell repertoires in COVID-19. Study background: PBMCs, B-cell-depleted T cells, or T cells were the source of the cDNA or gDNA that made up the material.

V lost 4 bases, J lost 2 bases, and 3 bases stayed unmatched. The CDR3 contains 14 residues. From germline, CDR1 is SGHDN and CDR2 FVKESK. This table comes from immunoSEQ multiplex PCR, and its TCRdb copy is limited to in-frame clones, with some not included. Of fewer than 600,000 clones detected, over 75% appear once; the ten largest clones hold less than 2%. Recruits, aged about 18 to 95 years, lived in under 25 US areas. Clinical history as reported by participants underpinned cohort assignment. Sequenced input: PBMCs or T cells enriched from blood (not recorded which). The genes are TRBV14 and TRBJ2-3; 7 nucleotides align to TRBD2. This clonotype was sampled from a woman aged 40 to 50 who had recovered from COVID-19. The CDR3, as DNA: TGTGCCAGCAGCCTTGCGGGAGACACAGATACGCAGTATTTT. Amino acid sequence: CASSLAGDTDTQYF. Complete variable domain (other parts from reference TRBV14 and TRBJ2-3): EAGVTQFPSHSVIEKGQTVTLRCDPISGHDNLYWYRRVMGKEIKFLLHFVKESKQDESGMPNNRFLAERTGGTYSTLKVQPAELEDSGVYFCASSLAGDTDTQYFGPGTRLTVL.